These T cell receptor beta chains were read from a single sample in a study of blood T cells in healthy people across ages. TCRdb passed the 5' RACE reads through MiXCR, listing each CDR3 protein once. Among about 1.5 million distinct CDR3 sequences listed, 35% to 45% were seen once. Source material: blood. The receptors shown here come from a woman aged 18 to 35 in good health. Both conserved end residues are part of each CDR3. D genes are given only for firm matches. Clone size is shown for a subset of rows, as once, few, many or a class of expanded clone.

clone_size,v_call,j_call,d_call,cdr3_length,cdr3_aa,cdr3_nt
-,TRBV4-1,TRBJ1-1,-,14,CASSQTLGDTEAFF,TGCGCCAGCAGCCAAACTTTAGGGGACACTGAAGCTTTCTTT
few,TRBV7-8,TRBJ2-7,-,15,CASTQLGARWYEQYF,TGTGCCAGCACCCAACTAGGGGCCAGATGGTACGAGCAGTACTTC
many,TRBV7-7,TRBJ2-5,-,15,CASSLGPAAQETQYF,TGTGCTAGCAGCTTAGGTCCAGCGGCCCAAGAGACCCAGTACTTC
few,TRBV20-1,TRBJ2-1,TRBD2,14,CSAPQHSGINEQFF,TGCAGTGCTCCACAACATAGCGGGATCAATGAGCAGTTCTTC
few,TRBV24-1,TRBJ2-3,-,17,CATSDLRAGAATDTQYF,TGTGCCACCAGTGATTTGAGGGCAGGGGCCGCCACAGATACGCAGTATTTT
-,TRBV5-1,TRBJ2-2,TRBD2,17,CASSLPIAGGNTGELFF,TGCGCCAGCAGCCTCCCGATAGCGGGGGGGAACACCGGGGAGCTGTTTTTT
-,TRBV11-2,TRBJ1-1,-,13,CATTEHGGAEAFF,TGTGCCACCACAGAGCACGGGGGTGCTGAAGCTTTCTTT
few,TRBV27,TRBJ2-7,TRBD2,15,CASREAGGPLYEQYF,TGTGCCAGCAGGGAAGCGGGAGGGCCCCTCTACGAGCAGTACTTC
many,TRBV12-3/TRBV12-4,TRBJ2-7,-,12,CASSRYVGEQYF,TGTGCCAGCAGTCGTTACGTTGGCGAGCAGTACTTC
-,TRBV29-1,TRBJ1-2,-,13,CSVWDTSNYGYTF,TGCAGCGTATGGGACACCTCTAACTATGGCTACACCTTC
-,TRBV20-1,TRBJ1-4,-,14,CSANPGRLGEKLFF,TGCAGTGCTAACCCCGGACGGCTCGGGGAAAAACTGTTTTTT
few,TRBV4-3,TRBJ1-4,-,13,CASSQDVGFGLFF,TGCGCCAGCAGCCAAGATGTCGGTTTCGGGCTGTTTTTT
-,TRBV4-1,TRBJ1-5,TRBD1,19,CASSQTRDRGLSSNQPQHF,TGCGCCAGCAGCCAAACCCGGGACAGGGGCTTGTCTAGCAATCAGCCCCAGCATTTT
-,TRBV27,TRBJ2-5,TRBD1,15,CASRPTTGVEETQYF,TGTGCCAGCAGGCCAACGACAGGGGTAGAAGAGACCCAGTACTTC
-,TRBV15,TRBJ1-2,-,15,CAASRRQVVVGLYTF,TGTGCCGCCAGCAGGCGACAGGTAGTGGTGGGTCTCTACACCTTC
few,TRBV5-1,TRBJ2-3,-,15,CASTPINKGRDTQYF,TGCGCCAGTACCCCTATTAACAAGGGGAGGGATACGCAGTATTTT
few,TRBV6-1,TRBJ2-7,-,13,CASSESASYEQYF,TGTGCCAGCAGTGAATCTGCATCCTACGAGCAGTACTTC
-,TRBV6-5,TRBJ2-1,TRBD1,14,CASTGQGSYNEQFF,TGTGCCAGCACGGGACAGGGGAGTTACAATGAGCAGTTCTTC
-,TRBV29-1,TRBJ2-1,TRBD2,13,CSSGLAGYNEQFF,TGCAGCTCTGGACTAGCTGGTTACAATGAGCAGTTCTTC
few,TRBV20-1,TRBJ2-5,-,15,CSARKWTEVEETQYF,TGCAGTGCTAGAAAGTGGACCGAAGTTGAAGAGACCCAGTACTTC
many,TRBV29-1,TRBJ2-1,TRBD2,13,CSVASGSYNEQFF,TGCAGCGTTGCTAGCGGGAGCTACAATGAGCAGTTCTTC
-,TRBV12-3/TRBV12-4,TRBJ2-5,-,14,CASSLEAEGETQYF,TGTGCCAGCAGTTTAGAGGCCGAGGGGGAGACCCAGTACTTC
-,TRBV7-9,TRBJ1-2,-,15,CASPGAAGFNYGYTF,TGTGCCAGCCCCGGCGCGGCAGGATTTAACTATGGCTACACCTTC
few,TRBV20-1,TRBJ2-1,TRBD1,15,CSASRGPSSYNEQFF,TGCAGTGCTAGTAGGGGGCCGAGCTCCTACAATGAGCAGTTCTTC
-,TRBV6-2/TRBV6-3,TRBJ2-3,TRBD1,13,CAIRDRGTDTQYF,TGTGCCATCCGAGACAGGGGCACAGATACGCAGTATTTT
many,TRBV7-2,TRBJ2-3,TRBD2,17,CASSLARTSGITDTQYF,TGTGCCAGCAGCTTAGCCAGGACTAGCGGGATCACAGATACGCAGTATTTT
-,TRBV7-6,TRBJ2-1,TRBD2,15,CASSSERGSWNEQFF,TGTGCCAGCAGCTCAGAGCGGGGTTCTTGGAATGAGCAGTTCTTC
-,TRBV29-1,TRBJ2-4,-,12,CSARQDENIQYF,TGCAGCGCCAGGCAGGACGAAAACATTCAGTACTTC
-,TRBV6-2/TRBV6-3,TRBJ2-1,-,13,CASQWGSYNEQFF,TGTGCCAGCCAGTGGGGCTCCTACAATGAGCAGTTCTTC
-,TRBV20-1,TRBJ1-5,-,16,CSALSRGTSSGQPQHF,TGCAGTGCCCTAAGTCGGGGTACGAGCTCGGGTCAGCCCCAGCATTTT
-,TRBV7-9,TRBJ2-1,-,12,CAGSHGLNEQFF,TGTGCCGGCAGCCATGGACTTAATGAGCAGTTCTTC
-,TRBV7-2,TRBJ2-7,-,14,CASSPGRGVDEQYF,TGTGCCAGCAGCCCCGGCAGAGGGGTCGATGAGCAGTACTTC
-,TRBV7-8,TRBJ1-2,-,14,CASSFNQQSYGYTF,TGTGCCAGCAGCTTCAATCAACAAAGCTATGGCTACACCTTC
-,TRBV9,TRBJ2-2,-,14,CASTFREPTGELFF,TGTGCCAGCACCTTCCGGGAACCCACCGGGGAGCTGTTTTTT
-,TRBV20-1,TRBJ2-5,-,13,CSRLRRGAETQYF,TGCAGTCGCCTAAGAAGGGGGGCGGAGACCCAGTACTTC
many,TRBV3-1,TRBJ2-1,TRBD2,14,CASSGGGPLNEQFF,TGTGCCAGCAGTGGCGGGGGGCCCCTAAATGAGCAGTTCTTC
-,TRBV6-5,TRBJ1-5,TRBD1,16,CASSYSGTGASQPQHF,TGTGCCAGCAGTTACTCCGGGACAGGGGCATCTCAGCCCCAGCATTTT
-,TRBV3-1,TRBJ1-1,-,15,CASSQVAGAGTEAFF,TGTGCCAGCAGCCAAGTTGCCGGGGCCGGCACTGAAGCTTTCTTT
few,TRBV21-1,TRBJ2-5,-,13,CASSKPVQETQYF,TGTGCCAGCAGCAAACCCGTGCAAGAGACCCAGTACTTC
-,TRBV12-3/TRBV12-4,TRBJ2-6,TRBD1,16,CATSGGPLSGANVLTF,TGTGCCACCTCAGGGGGCCCTCTCTCTGGGGCCAACGTCCTGACTTTC
-,TRBV12-3/TRBV12-4,TRBJ1-4,TRBD1,15,CASRATGAKNVKLFF,TGTGCCAGCAGGGCCACAGGGGCCAAAAATGTAAAACTGTTTTTT
-,TRBV4-3,TRBJ2-1,TRBD1,14,CASSPGQGNFEQFF,TGCGCCAGCAGCCCCGGACAGGGAAATTTCGAGCAGTTCTTC
-,TRBV29-1,TRBJ2-7,TRBD2,14,CSVVAGGRGYEQYF,TGCAGCGTTGTAGCGGGAGGTCGGGGCTACGAGCAGTACTTC
-,TRBV29-1,TRBJ1-4,-,12,CSVVGANEKLFF,TGCAGCGTGGTGGGGGCTAATGAAAAACTGTTTTTT
-,TRBV7-6,TRBJ1-6,-,15,CASSLADSGGSPLHF,TGTGCCAGCAGCTTAGCTGACAGTGGCGGCTCACCCCTCCACTTT
few,TRBV20-1,TRBJ2-6,-,13,CSVRRAGANVLTF,TGCAGTGTTCGCAGGGCTGGGGCCAACGTCCTGACTTTC
-,TRBV29-1,TRBJ1-2,-,10,CSVVGRSYTF,TGCAGCGTCGTGGGTAGGAGCTACACCTTC
-,TRBV6-1,TRBJ2-3,TRBD2,18,CASSRTGTSGDITDTQYF,TGTGCCAGCAGCCGAACCGGGACTAGCGGAGACATCACAGATACGCAGTATTTT
few,TRBV11-2,TRBJ2-7,TRBD1,16,CASSLARTGGFYEQYF,TGTGCCAGCAGCTTGGCCAGGACAGGGGGATTCTACGAGCAGTACTTC
-,TRBV27,TRBJ1-2,TRBD1,14,CASSPAGQGGGYTF,TGTGCCAGCAGTCCCGCGGGACAGGGCGGTGGCTACACCTTC